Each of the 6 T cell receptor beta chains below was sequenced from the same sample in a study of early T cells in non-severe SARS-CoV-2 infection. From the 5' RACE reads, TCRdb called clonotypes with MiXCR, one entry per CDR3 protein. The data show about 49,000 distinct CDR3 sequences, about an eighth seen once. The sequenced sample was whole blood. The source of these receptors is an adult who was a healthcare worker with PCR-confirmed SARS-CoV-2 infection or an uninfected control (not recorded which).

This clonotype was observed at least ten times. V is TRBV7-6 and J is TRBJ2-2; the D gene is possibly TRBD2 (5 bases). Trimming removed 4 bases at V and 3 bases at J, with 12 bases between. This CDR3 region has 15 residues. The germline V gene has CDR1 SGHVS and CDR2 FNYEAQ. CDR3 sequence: CASSSQPADTGELFF. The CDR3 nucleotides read TGTGCCAGCAGCTCCCAACCAGCGGACACCGGGGAGCTGTTTTTT.

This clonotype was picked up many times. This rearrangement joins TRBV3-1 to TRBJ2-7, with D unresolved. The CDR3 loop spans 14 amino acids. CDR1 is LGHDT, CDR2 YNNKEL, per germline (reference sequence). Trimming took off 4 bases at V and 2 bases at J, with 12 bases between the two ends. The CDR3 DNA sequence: TGTGCCAGCAGCCCCCGATACACCGCCTACGAGCAGTACTTC. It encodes CASSPRYTAYEQYF.

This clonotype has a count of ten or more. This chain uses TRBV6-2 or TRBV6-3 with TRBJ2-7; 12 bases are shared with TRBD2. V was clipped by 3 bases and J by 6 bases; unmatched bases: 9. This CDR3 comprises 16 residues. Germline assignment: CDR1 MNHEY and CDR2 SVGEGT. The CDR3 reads CASSYRLAGDRGEQYF. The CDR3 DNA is TGTGCCAGCAGTTATCGACTAGCGGGAGACCGAGGCGAGCAGTACTTC.

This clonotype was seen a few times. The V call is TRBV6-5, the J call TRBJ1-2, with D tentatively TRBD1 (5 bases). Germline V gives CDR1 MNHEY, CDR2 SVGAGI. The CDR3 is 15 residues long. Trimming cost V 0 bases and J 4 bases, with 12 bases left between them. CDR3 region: CASSYSSRAPYGYTF. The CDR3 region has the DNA TGTGCCAGCAGTTACTCGAGCAGGGCCCCCTATGGCTACACCTTC.

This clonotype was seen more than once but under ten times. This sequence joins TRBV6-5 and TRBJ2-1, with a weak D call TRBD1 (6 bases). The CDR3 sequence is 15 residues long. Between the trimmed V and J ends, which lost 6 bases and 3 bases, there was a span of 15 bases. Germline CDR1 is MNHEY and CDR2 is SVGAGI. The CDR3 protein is CASSPGQGNYNEQFF. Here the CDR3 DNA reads TGTGCCAGCAGCCCCGGGCAGGGGAACTACAATGAGCAGTTCTTC.

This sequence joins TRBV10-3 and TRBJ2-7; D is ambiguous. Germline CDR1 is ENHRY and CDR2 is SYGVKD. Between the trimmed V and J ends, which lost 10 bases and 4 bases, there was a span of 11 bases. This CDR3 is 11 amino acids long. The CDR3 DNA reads TGTGCCACCAAGGGAATATACGAGCAGTACTTC. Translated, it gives CATKGIYEQYF.